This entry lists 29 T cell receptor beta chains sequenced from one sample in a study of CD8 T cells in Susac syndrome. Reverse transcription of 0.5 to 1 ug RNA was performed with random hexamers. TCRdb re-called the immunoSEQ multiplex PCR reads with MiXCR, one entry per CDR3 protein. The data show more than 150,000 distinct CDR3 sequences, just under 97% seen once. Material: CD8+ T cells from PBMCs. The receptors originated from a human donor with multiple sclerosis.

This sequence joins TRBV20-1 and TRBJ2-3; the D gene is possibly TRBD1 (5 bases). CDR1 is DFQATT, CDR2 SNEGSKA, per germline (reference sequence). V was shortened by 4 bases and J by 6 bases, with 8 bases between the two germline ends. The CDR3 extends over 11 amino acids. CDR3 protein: CSATRADTQYF. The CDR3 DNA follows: TGCAGTGCTACCAGGGCGGATACGCAGTATTTT.

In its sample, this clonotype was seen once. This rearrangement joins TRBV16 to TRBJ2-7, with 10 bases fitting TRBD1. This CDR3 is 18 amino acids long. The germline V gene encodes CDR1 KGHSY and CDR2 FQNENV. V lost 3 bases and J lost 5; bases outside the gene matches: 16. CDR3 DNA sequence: TGTGCCAGCAGCCAGACATCGGGACAGGGGAAAATATTAGACGAGCAGTACGTC. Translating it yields CASSQTSGQGKILDEQYV.

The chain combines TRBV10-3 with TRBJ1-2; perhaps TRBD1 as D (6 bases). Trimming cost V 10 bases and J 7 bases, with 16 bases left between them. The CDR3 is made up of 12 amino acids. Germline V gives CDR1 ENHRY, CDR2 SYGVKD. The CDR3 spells CATDSGAIGYTF. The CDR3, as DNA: TGTGCCACCGACTCGGGGGCCATTGGCTACACCTTC.

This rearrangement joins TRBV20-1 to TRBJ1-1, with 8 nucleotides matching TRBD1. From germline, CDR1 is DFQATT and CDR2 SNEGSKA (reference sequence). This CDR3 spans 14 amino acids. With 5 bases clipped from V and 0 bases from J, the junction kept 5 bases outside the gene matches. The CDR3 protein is CSAAGQVLNTEAFF. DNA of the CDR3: TGCAGTGCTGCGGGACAGGTCTTGAACACTGAAGCTTTCTTT.

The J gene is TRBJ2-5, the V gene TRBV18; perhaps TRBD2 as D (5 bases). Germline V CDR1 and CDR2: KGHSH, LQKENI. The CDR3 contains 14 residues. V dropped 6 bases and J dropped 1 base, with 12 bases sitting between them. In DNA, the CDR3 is TGTGCCAGCTCCCAACTAGGAGGCCAAGAGACCCAGTACTTC. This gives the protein CASSQLGGQETQYF.

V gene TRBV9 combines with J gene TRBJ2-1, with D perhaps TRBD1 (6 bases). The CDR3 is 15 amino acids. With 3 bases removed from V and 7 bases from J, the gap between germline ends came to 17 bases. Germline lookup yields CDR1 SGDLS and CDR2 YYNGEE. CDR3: CASSARGKTDNEQFF. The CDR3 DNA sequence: TGTGCCAGCAGCGCGAGGGGGAAGACTGATAATGAGCAGTTCTTC.

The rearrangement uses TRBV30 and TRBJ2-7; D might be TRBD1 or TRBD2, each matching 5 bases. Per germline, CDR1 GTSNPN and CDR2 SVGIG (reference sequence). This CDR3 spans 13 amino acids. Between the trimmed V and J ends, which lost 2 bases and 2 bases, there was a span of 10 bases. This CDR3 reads CAWSIGATYEQYF. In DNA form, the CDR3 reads TGTGCCTGGAGTATCGGGGCCACCTACGAGCAGTACTTC.

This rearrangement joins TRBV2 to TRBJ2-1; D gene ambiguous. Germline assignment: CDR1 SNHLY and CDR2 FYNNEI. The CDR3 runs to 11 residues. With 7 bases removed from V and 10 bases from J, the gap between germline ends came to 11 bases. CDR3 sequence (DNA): TGTGCCAGCACTATGAGAACCGAGCAGTTCTTC. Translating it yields CASTMRTEQFF.

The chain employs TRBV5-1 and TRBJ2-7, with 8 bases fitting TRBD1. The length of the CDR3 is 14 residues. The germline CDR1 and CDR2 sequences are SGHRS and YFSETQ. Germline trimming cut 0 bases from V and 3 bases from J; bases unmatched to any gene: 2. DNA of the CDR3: TGCGCCAGCAGCTTGGGGACAGGGATCTACGAGCAGTACGTC. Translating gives CASSLGTGIYEQYV.

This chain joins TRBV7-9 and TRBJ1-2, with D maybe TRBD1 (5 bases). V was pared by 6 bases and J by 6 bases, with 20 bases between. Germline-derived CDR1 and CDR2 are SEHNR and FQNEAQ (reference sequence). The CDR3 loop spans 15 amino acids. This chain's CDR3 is CASRPGTDTNHGYTF. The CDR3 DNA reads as TGTGCCAGCAGGCCCGGGACCGATACGAACCATGGCTACACCTTC.

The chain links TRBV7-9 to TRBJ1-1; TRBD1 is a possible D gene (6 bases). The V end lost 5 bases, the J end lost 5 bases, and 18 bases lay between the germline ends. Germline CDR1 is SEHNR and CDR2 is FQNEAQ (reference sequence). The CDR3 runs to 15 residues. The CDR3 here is CASSAFRGRGTEAFF. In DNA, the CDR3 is TGTGCCAGCAGCGCCTTCCGGGGGAGGGGGACTGAAGCTTTCTTT.

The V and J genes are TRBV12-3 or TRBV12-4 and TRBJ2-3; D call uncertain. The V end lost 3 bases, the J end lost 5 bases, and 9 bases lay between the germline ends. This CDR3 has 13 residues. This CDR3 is CASSFYGGDTQYF. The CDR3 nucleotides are TGTGCCAGCAGTTTTTATGGTGGAGATACGCAGTATTTT.

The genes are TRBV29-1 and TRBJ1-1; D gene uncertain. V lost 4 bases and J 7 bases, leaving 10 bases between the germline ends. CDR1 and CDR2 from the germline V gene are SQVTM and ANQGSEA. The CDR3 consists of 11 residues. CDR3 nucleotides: TGCAGCGTTGTATCGCACGGTGAAGCTTTCTTT. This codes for CSVVSHGEAFF. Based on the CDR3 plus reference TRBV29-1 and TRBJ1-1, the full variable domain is SAVISQKPSRDICQRGTSLTIQCQVDSQVTMMFWYRQQPGQSLTLIATANQGSEATYESGFVIDKFPISRPNLTFSTLTVSNMSPEDSSIYLCSVVSHGEAFFGQGTRLTVV.

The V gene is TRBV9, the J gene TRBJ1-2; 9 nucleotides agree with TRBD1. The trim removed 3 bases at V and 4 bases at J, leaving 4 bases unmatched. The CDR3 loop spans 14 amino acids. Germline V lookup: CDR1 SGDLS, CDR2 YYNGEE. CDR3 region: CASSGTGASYGYTF. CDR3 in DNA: TGTGCCAGCAGCGGGACAGGGGCTAGCTATGGCTACACCTTC.

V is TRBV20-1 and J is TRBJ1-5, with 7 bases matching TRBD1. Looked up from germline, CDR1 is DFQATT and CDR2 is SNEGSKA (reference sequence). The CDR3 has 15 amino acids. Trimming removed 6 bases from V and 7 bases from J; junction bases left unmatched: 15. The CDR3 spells CSAMRTGHTTQPQHF. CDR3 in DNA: TGCAGTGCGATGCGGACAGGTCATACTACCCAGCCCCAGCATTTT.

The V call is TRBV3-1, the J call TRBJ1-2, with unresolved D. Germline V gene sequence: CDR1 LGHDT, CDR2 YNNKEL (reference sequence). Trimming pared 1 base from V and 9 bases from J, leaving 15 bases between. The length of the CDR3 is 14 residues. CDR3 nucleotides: TGTGCCAGCAGCCAAGTTGGAGAGGGCGTAAGCTACACCTTC. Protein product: CASSQVGEGVSYTF.

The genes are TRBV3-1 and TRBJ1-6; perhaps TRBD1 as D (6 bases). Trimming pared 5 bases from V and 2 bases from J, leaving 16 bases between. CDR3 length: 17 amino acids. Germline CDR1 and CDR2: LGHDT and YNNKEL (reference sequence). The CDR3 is CASSDHRVQPYNSPLHF. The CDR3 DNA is TGTGCCAGCAGCGACCACAGGGTTCAACCCTATAATTCACCCCTCCACTTT.

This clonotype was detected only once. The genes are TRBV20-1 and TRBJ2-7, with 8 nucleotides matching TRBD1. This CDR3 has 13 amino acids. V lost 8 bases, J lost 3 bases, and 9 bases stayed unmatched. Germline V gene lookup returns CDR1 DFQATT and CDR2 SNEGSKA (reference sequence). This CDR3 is CSLKRTGSYEQYF. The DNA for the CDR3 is TGCAGTCTAAAACGGACAGGGAGCTACGAGCAGTACTTC.

CDR3 protein: CSVAQGDTQYF. CDR3 DNA: TGCAGCGTTGCCCAGGGGGATACGCAGTATTTT. The chain carries TRBV29-1 and TRBJ2-3, with D maybe TRBD1 (6 bases). V lost 4 bases, J lost 6 bases, and 8 bases lay in between. The CDR3 runs to 11 residues. CDR1 SQVTM and CDR2 ANQGSEA come from the germline V gene.

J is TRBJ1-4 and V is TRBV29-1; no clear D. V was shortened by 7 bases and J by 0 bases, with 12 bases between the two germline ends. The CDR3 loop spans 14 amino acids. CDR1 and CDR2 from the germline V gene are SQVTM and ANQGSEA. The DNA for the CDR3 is TGCAGCGCCAGCCACGATGCAACTAATGAAAAACTGTTTTTT. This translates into CSASHDATNEKLFF.

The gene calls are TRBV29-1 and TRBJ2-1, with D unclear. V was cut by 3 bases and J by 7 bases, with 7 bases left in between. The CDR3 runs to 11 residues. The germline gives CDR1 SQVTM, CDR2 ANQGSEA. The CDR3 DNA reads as TGCAGCGTTGATCCGAAGAATGAGCAGTTCTTC. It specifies CSVDPKNEQFF.

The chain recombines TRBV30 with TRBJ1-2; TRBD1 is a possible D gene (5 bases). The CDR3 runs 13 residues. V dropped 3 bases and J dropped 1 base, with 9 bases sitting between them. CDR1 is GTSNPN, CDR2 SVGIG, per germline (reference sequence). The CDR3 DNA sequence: TGTGCCTGGAGGGGGCAGGGTAACTATGGCTACACCTTC. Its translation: CAWRGQGNYGYTF.

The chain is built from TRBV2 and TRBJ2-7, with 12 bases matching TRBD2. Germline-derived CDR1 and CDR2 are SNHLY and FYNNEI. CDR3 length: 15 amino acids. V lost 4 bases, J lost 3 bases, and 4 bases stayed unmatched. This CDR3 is CASSGGLAGGYEQYV. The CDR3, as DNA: TGTGCCAGCAGTGGGGGACTAGCGGGTGGCTACGAGCAGTACGTC.

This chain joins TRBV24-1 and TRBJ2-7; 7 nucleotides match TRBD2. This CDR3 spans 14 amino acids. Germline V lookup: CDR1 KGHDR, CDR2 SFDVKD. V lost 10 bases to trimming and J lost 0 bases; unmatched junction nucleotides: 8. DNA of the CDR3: TGTGCCACGAGCGGGATCGTATACTCCTACGAGCAGTACGTC. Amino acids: CATSGIVYSYEQYV.

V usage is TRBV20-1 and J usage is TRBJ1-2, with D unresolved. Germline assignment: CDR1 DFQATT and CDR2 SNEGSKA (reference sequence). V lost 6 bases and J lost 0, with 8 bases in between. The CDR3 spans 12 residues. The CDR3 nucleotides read TGCAGTGCCGACCGAGCTAACTATGGCTACACCTTC. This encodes CSADRANYGYTF.

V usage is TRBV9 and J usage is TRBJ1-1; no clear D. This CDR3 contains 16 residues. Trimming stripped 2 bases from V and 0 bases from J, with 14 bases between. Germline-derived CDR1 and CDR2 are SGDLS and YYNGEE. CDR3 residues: CASSVVDGVMNTEAFF. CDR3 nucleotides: TGTGCCAGCAGCGTGGTCGACGGCGTGATGAACACTGAAGCTTTCTTT.

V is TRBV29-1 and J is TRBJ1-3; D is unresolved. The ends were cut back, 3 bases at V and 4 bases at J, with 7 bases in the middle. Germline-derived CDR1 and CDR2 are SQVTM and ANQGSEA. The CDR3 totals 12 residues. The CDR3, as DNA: TGCAGCGTTGACGGAGGGGGAAACACCATATATTTT. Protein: CSVDGGGNTIYF.

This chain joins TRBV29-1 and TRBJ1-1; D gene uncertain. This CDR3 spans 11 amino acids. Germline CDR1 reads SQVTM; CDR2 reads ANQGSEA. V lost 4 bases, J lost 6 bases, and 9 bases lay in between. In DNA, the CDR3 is TGCAGCGTTGGACGTCGGGCTGAAGCTTTCTTT. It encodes CSVGRRAEAFF.

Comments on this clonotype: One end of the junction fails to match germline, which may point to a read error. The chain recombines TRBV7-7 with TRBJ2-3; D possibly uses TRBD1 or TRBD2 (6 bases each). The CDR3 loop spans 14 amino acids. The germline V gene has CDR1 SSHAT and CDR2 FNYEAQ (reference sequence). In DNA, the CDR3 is TGTGCTAGCAGCTCCAGCCCGGGGGCAAATACGCAGTATTTT. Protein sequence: CASSSSPGANTQYF.